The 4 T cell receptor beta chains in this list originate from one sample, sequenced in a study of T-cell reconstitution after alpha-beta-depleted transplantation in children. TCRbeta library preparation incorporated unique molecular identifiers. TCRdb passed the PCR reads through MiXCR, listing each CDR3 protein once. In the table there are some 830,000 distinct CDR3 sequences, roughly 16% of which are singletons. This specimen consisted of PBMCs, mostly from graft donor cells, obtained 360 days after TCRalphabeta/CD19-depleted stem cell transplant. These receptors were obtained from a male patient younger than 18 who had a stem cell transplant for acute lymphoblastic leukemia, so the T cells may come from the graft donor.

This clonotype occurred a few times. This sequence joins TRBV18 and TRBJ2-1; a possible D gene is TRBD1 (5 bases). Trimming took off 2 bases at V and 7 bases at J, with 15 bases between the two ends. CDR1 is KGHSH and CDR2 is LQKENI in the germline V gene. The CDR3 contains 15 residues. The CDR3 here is CASSPTSAGKNEQFF. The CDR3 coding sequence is TGTGCCAGCTCACCAACCTCGGCAGGGAAGAATGAGCAGTTCTTC. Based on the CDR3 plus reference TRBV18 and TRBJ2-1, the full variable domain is NAGVMQNPRHLVRRRGQEARLRCSPMKGHSHVYWYRQLPEEGLKFMVYLQKENIIDESGMPKERFSAEFPKEGPSILRIQQVVRGDSAAYFCASSPTSAGKNEQFFGPGTRLTVL.

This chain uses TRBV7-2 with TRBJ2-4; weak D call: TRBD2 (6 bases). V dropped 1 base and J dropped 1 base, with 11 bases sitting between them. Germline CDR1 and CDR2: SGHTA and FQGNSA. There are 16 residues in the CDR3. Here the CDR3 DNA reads TGTGCCAGCAGCTTAGAAGGAGGGATGGCCAAAAACATTCAGTACTTC. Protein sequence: CASSLEGGMAKNIQYF.

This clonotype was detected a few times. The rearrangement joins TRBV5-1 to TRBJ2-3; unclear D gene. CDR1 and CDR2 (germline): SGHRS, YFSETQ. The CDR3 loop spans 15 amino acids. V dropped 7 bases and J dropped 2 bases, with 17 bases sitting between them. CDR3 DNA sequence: TGCGCCAGCGTCATGGAAGTCGGATTCACAGATACGCAGTATTTT. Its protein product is CASVMEVGFTDTQYF.

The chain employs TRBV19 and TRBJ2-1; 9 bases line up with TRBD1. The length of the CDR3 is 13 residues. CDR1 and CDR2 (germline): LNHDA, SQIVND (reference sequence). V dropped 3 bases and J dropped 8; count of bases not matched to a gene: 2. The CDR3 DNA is TGTGCCAGTAGTATCACAGGGGGCGATGAGCAGTTCTTC. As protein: CASSITGGDEQFF. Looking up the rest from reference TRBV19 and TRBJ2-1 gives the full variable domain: DGGITQSPKYLFRKEGQNVTLSCEQNLNHDAMYWYRQDPGQGLRLIYYSQIVNDFQKGDIAEGYSVSREKKESFPLTVTSAQKNPTAFYLCASSITGGDEQFFGPGTRLTVL.